The clone carrying this T cell receptor beta chain turned up a few times. Its antigen is unidentified. This sample is part of a study of CD8+ T cells in alopecia areata. Looking at the study overall: Treated patients received severity scores based on the percentage of scalp area affected.

Study results and caveats: Significant decreases in scalp clonality and expanded CD8+ clones followed tofacitinib treatment. With tofacitinib ongoing, many expanded lesional clones persisted in both scalp and blood. Normal skin's resident alphabeta T cells are sequenced alongside lesional scalp T cells.

Sequencing used cDNA as its template, made by extracting RNA and reverse transcribing it. The repertoire was sequenced with immunoSEQ multiplex PCR; TCRdb's copy has only in-frame clones and lacks some. The table has approximately 90,000 clones, over 70% seen once. CDR3 length: 15 residues. Germline-derived CDR1 and CDR2 are SNHLY and FYNNEI. Trimming at V came to 7 bases and at J to 0 bases, leaving 3 bases not matched to a gene. Described treatment: oral pan-JAK inhibitor, 5-10 mg twice daily. The sequence was obtained from a human donor with alopecia areata. This chain uses TRBV2 with TRBJ2-3, with 11 bases aligning to TRBD2. The sample in question was CD8+ T cells sorted from blood, obtained around week 44, from a patient treated with tofacitinib. CDR3 amino acids: CASTVAGGSTDTQYF. The CDR3 DNA is TGTGCCAGCACCGTAGCGGGGGGGAGCACAGATACGCAGTATTTT.